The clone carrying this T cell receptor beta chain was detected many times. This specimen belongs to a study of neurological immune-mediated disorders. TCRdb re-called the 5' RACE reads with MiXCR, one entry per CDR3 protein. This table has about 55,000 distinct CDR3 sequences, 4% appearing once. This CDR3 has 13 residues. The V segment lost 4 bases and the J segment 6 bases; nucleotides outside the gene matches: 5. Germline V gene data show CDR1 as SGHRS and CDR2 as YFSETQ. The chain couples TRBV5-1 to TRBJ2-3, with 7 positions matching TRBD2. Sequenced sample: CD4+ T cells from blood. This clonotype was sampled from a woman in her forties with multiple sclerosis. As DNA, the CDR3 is TGCGCCAGCAGCAGGACTAGTCTTGATACGCAGTATTTT. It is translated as CASSRTSLDTQYF.